This T cell receptor (beta chain) was captured in a study of Graves' ophthalmopathy and Graves' hyperthyroidism. The study, taken as a whole, reports: Most expanded clonotypes in thyroid above 0.001 frequency also showed up in blood.

Scientists amplified the TCR beta CDR3 regions from RNA transcripts. The first-round RT-PCR employed HTBI primers together with the Qiagen OneStep RT-PCR kit. A multiplex PCR was then performed as the second round. TCRdb itself ran the multiplex PCR reads through MiXCR, one entry per CDR3 protein. The sample shows a few hundred thousand distinct CDR3 sequences, 35% to 40% of them seen only once. This clonotype was counted many times. Its cognate antigen is unknown. Patients newly diagnosed with hyperthyroidism, under 2 months' duration, were aged 18 to 65, the study reports. The V and J ends lost 3 bases and 5 bases, in that order; junction bases with no gene match: 11. This CDR3 spans 16 amino acids. Germline CDR1 and CDR2: SGHTS and YDEGEE.

The genes are TRBV5-8 and TRBJ2-5, with 9 nucleotides matching TRBD2. The source is an adult man with Graves' hyperthyroidism. The sample comprised peripheral blood or thyroid tissue (not recorded which). In DNA, the CDR3 is TGTGCCAGCAGCTCCCCTGGGCGGGGGGGCCTGGAGACCCAGTACTTC. It encodes CASSSPGRGGLETQYF. The complete variable domain, with remaining parts taken from reference TRBV5-8 and TRBJ2-5, reads EAGVTQSPTHLIKTRGQQATLRCSPISGHTSVYWYQQALGLGLQFLLWYDEGEERNRGNFPPRFSGRQFPNYSSELNVNALELEDSALYLCASSSPGRGGLETQYFGPGTRLLVL.